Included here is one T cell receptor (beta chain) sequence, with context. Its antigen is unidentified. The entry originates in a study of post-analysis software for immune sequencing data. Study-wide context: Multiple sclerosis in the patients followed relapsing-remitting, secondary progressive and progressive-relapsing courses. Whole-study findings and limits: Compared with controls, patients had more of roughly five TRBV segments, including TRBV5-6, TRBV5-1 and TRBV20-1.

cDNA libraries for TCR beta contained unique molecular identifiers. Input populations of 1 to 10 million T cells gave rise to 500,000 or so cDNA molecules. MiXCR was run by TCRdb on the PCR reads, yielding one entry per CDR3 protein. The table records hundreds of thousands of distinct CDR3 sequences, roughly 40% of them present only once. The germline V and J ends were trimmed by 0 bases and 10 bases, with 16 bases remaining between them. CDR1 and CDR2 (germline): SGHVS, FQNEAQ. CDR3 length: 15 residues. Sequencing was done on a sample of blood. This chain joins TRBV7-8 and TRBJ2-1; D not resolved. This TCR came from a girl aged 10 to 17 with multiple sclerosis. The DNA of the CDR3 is TGTGCCAGCAGCTTAGCGATTAGCAGCGCGAAGGAGCAGTTCTTC. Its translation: CASSLAISSAKEQFF.